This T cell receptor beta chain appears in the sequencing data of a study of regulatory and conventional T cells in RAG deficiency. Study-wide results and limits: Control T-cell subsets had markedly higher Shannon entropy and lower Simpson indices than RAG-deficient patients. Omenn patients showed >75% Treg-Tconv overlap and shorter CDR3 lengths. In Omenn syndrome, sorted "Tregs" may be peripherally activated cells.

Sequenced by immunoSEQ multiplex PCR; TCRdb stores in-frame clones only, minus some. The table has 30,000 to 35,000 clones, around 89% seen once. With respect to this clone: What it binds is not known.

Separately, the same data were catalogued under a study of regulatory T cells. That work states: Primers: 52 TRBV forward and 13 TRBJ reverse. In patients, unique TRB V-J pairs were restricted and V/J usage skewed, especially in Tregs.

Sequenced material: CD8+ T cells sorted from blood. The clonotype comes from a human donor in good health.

The CDR3 region has the DNA TGCACCAGCAGCCACTTACGTTTGTGCACAAGTCGGGCCAACGTCCTGACTTTC. This codes for CTSSHLRLCTSRANVLTF. This chain connects TRBV1 to TRBJ2-6; the table calls TRBD1, which could not be checked here. TRBV1 is described as a pseudogene. The length of the CDR3 is 18 residues.